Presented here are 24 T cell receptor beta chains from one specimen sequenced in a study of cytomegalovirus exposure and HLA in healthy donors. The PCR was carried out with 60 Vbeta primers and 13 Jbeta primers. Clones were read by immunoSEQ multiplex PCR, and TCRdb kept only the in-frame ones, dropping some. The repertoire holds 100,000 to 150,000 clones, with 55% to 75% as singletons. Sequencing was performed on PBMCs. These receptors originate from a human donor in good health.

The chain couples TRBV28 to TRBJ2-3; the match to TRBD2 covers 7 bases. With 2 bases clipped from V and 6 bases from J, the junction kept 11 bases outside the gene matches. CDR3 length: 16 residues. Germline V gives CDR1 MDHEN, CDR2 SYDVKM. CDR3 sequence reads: CASSLGASGDGDTQYF. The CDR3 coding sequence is TGTGCCAGCAGTTTAGGGGCTAGCGGAGACGGGGATACGCAGTATTTT.

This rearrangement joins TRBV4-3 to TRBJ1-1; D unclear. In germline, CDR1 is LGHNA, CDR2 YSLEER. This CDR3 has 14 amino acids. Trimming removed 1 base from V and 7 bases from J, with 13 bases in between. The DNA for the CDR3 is TGCGCCAGCAGCCAAGTTAGTGAATACGGTGAAGCTTTCTTT. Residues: CASSQVSEYGEAFF.

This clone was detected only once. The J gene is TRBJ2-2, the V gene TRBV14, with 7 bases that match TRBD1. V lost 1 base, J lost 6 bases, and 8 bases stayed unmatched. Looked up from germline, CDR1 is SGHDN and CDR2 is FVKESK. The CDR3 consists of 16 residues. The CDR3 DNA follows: TGTGCCAGCAGCCAAGTCCGACCCCAGGGGGCCGGGGAGCTGTTTTTT. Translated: CASSQVRPQGAGELFF.

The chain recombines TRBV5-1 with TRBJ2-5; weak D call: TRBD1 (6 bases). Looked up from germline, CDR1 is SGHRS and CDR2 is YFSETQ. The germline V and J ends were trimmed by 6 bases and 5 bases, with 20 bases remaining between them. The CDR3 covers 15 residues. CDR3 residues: CASTDGTPHRETQYF. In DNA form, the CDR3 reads TGCGCCAGCACCGATGGGACACCCCACCGGGAGACCCAGTACTTC.

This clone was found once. For the CDR3, the DNA is TGTGCCAGCAGTTACTCACAGTATAGTCAGCCCCAGCATTTT. This translates into CASSYSQYSQPQHF. The V call is TRBV6-5, the J call TRBJ1-5; D unclear. The length of the CDR3 is 14 residues. CDR1 MNHEY and CDR2 SVGAGI come from the germline V gene. V was shortened by 0 bases and J by 6 bases, with 9 bases between the two germline ends.

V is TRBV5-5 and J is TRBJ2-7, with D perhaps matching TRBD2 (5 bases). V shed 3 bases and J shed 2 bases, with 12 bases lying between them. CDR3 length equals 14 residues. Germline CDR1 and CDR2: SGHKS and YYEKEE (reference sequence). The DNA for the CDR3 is TGTGCCAGCAGCTCCAATCCGGGGACCTACGAGCAGTACTTC. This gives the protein CASSSNPGTYEQYF. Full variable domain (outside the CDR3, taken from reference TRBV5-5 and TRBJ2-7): DAGVTQSPTHLIKTRGQQVTLRCSPISGHKSVSWYQQVLGQGPQFIFQYYEKEERGRGNFPDRFSARQFPNYSSELNVNALLLGDSALYLCASSSNPGTYEQYFGPGTRLTVT.

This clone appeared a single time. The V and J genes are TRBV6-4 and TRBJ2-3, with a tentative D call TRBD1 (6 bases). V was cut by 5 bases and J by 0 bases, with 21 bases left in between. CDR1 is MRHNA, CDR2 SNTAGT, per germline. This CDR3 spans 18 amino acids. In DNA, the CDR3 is TGTGCCAGCAGTCCCGGTTGGACAGCAACCCGTAGCACAGATACGCAGTATTTT. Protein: CASSPGWTATRSTDTQYF.

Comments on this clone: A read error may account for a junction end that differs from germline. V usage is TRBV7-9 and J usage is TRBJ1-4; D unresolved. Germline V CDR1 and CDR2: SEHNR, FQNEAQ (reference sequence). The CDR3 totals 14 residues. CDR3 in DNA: TGTTCCAGCAGCCGGGGAGGGTTGACTGAAAAACTGTTTTTT. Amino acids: CSSSRGGLTEKLFF. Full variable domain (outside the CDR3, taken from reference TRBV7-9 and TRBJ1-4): DTGVSQNPRHKITKRGQNVTFRCDPISEHNRLYWYRQTLGQGPEFLTYFQNEAQLEKSRLLSDRFSAERPKGSFSTLEIQRTEQGDSAMYLCSSSRGGLTEKLFFGSGTQLSVL.

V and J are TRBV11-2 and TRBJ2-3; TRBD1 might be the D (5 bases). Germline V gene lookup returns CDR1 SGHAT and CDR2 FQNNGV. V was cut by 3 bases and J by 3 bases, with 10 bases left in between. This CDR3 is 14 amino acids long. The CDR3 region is CASSFPTGTDTQYF. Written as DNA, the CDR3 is TGTGCCAGCAGCTTCCCTACAGGAACAGATACGCAGTATTTT.

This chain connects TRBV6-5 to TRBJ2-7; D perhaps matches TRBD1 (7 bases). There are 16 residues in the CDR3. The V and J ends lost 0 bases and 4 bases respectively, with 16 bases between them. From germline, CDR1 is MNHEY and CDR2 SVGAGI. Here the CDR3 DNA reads TGTGCCAGCAGTTACTCTATCCAGGGGGGTTTATACGAGCAGTACTTC. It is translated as CASSYSIQGGLYEQYF.

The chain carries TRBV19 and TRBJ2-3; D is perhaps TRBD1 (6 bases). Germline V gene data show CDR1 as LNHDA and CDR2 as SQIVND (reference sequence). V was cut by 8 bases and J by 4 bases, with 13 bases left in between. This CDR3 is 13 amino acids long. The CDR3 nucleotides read TGTGCCAGTCGGAAACAGGGCCCAGATACGCAGTATTTT. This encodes CASRKQGPDTQYF.

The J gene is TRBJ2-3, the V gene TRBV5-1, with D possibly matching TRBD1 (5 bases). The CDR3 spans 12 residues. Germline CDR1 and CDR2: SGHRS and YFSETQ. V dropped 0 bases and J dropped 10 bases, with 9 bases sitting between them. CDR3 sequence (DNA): TGCGCCAGCAGCTTGGAGCAGGGTGCGCAGTATTTT. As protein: CASSLEQGAQYF. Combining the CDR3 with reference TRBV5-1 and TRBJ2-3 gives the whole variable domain KAGVTQTPRYLIKTRGQQVTLSCSPISGHRSVSWYQQTPGQGLQFLFEYFSETQRNKGNFPGRFSGRQFSNSRSEMNVSTLELGDSALYLCASSLEQGAQYFGPGTRLTVL.

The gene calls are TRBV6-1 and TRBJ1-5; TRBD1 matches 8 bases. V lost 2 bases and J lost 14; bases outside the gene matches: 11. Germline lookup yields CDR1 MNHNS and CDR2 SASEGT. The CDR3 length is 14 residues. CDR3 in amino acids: CASSERSGGIVEHF. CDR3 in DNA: TGTGCCAGCAGTGAAAGGTCAGGGGGCATAGTAGAGCATTTT.

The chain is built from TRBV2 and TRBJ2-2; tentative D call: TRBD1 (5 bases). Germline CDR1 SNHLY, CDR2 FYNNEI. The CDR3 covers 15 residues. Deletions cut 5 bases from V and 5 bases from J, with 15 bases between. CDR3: CASSIWQGYTGELFF. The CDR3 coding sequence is TGTGCCAGCAGTATTTGGCAGGGCTATACCGGGGAGCTGTTTTTT.

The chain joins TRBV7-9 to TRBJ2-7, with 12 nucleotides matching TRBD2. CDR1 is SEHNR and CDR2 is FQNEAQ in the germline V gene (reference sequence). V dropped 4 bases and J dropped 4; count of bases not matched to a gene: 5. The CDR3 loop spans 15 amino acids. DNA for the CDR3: TGTGCCAGCAGCTCCGGACTAGCGGGGTCATACGAGCAGTACTTC. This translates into CASSSGLAGSYEQYF.

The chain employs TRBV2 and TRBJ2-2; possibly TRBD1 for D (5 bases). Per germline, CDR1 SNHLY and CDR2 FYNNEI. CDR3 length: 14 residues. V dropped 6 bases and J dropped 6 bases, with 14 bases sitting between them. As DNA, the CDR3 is TGTGCCAGCAGCAGGGTTCCCCCGCCCGGGGAGCTGTTTTTT. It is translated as CASSRVPPPGELFF.

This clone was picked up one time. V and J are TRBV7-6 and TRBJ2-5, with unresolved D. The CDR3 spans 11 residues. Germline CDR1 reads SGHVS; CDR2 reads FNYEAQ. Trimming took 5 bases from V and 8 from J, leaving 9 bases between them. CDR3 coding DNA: TGTGCCAGCAGCCCGCTGACTACCCAGTACTTC. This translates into CASSPLTTQYF.

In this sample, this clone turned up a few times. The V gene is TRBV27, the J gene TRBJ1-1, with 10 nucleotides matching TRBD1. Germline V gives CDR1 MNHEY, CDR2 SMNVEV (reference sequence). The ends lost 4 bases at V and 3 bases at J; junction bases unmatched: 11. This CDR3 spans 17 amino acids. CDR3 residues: CASSSLGQGGKDTEAFF. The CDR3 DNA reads TGTGCCAGCAGTTCTTTAGGACAGGGGGGTAAGGACACTGAAGCTTTCTTT.

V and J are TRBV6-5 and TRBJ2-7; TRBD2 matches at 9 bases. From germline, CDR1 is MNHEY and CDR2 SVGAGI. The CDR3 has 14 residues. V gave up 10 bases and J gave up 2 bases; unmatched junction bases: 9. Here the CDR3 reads CATKGLAVTYEQYF. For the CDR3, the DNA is TGTGCCACGAAGGGACTAGCTGTAACCTACGAGCAGTACTTC.

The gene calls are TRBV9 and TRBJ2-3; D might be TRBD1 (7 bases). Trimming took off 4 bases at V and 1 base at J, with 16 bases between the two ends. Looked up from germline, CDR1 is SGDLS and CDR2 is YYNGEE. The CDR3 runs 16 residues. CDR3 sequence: CASSPSGGIRTDTQYF. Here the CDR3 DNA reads TGTGCCAGCAGCCCCTCAGGGGGGATCCGCACAGATACGCAGTATTTT.

The CDR3 nucleotides read TGTGCCAGCAGCTTAGGACTGCAGGGCCGTAATTCACCCCTCCACTTT. Its protein product is CASSLGLQGRNSPLHF. The V gene is TRBV7-2, the J gene TRBJ1-6; D is perhaps TRBD1 (5 bases). The CDR3 runs to 16 residues. The V end lost 1 base, the J end lost 6 bases, and 13 bases lay between the germline ends. Germline-derived CDR1 and CDR2 are SGHTA and FQGNSA.

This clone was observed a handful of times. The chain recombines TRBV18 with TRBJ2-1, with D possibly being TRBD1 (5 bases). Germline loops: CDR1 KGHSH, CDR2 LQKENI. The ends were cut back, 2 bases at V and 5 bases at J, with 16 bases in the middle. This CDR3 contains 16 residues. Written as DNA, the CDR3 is TGTGCCAGCTCACCAAATCCCCAGGGCCCCCACAATGAGCAGTTCTTC. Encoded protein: CASSPNPQGPHNEQFF.

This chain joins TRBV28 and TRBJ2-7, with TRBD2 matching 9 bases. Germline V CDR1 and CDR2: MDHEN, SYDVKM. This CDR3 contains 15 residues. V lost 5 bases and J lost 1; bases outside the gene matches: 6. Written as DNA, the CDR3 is TGTGCCAGCAGTGGTCTAGCGGGGATTTCCTACGAGCAGTACTTC. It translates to CASSGLAGISYEQYF.

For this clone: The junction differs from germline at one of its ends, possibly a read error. The CDR3, as DNA: TGTTCCAGCACGGGAGGGGCAGGGTGGGGCTACACCTTC. Protein sequence: CSSTGGAGWGYTF. This chain connects TRBV7-9 to TRBJ1-2, with D possibly being TRBD1 (5 bases). The CDR3 has 13 residues. Per the germline V gene, CDR1 is SEHNR and CDR2 is FQNEAQ (reference sequence).